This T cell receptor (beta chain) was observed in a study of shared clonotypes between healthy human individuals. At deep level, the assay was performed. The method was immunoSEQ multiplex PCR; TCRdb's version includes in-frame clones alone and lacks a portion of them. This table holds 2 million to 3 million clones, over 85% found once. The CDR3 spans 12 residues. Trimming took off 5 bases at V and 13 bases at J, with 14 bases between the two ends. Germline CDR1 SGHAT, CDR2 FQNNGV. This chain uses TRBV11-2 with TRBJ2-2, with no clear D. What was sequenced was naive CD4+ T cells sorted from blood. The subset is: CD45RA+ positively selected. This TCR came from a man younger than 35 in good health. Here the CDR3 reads CASSLNSVGLFF. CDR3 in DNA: TGTGCCAGCAGCCTAAACAGTGTAGGGCTGTTTTTT.